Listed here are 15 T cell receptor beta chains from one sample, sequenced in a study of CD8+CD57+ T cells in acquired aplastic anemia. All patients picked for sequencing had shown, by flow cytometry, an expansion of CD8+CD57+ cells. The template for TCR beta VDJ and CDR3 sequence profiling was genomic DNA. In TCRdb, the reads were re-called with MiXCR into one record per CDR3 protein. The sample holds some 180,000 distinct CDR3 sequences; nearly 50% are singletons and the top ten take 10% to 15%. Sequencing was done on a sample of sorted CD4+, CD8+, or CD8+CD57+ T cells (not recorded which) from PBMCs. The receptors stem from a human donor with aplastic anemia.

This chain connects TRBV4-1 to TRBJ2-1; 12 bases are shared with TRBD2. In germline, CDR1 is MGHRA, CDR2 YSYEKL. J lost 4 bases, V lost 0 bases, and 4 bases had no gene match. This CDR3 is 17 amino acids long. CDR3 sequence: CASSQDDLAGGYNEQFF. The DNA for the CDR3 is TGCGCCAGCAGCCAAGACGATCTAGCGGGAGGGTACAATGAGCAGTTCTTC.

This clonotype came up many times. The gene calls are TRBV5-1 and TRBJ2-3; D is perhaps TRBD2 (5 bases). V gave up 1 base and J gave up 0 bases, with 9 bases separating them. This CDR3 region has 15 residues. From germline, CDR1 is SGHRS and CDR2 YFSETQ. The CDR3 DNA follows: TGCGCCAGCAGCTTGTCTCGGGGTAGCACAGATACGCAGTATTTT. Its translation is CASSLSRGSTDTQYF.

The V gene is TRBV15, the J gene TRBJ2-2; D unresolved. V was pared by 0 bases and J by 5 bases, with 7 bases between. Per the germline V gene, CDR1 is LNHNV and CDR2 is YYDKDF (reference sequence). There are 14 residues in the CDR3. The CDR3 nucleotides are TGTGCCACCAGCAGAGATCAGACTACCGGGGAGCTGTTTTTT. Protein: CATSRDQTTGELFF.

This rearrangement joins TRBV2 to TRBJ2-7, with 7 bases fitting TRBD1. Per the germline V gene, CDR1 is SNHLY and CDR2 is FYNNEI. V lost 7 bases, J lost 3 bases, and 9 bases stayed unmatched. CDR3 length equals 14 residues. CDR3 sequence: CASTSDRELYEQYF. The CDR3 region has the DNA TGTGCCAGCACCTCCGACAGGGAACTCTACGAGCAGTACTTC.

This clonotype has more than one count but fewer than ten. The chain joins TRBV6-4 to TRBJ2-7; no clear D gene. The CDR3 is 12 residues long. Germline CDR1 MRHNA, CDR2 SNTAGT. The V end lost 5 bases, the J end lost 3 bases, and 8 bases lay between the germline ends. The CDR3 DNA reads TGTGCCAGCAGTCCCTTGCTCTACGAGCAGTACTTC. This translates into CASSPLLYEQYF.

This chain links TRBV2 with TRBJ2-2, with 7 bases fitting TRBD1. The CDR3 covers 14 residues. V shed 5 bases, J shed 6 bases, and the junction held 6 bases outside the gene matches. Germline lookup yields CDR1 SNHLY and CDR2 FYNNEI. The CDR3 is CASSRQGVAGELFF. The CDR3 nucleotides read TGTGCCAGCAGTAGACAGGGTGTGGCCGGGGAGCTGTTTTTT.

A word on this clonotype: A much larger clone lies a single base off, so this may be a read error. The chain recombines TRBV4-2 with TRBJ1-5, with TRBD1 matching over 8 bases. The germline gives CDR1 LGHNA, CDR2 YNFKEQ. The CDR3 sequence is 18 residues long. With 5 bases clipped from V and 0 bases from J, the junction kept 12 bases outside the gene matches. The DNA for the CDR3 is TGTGCCAGCAGCGACGTGGTGACAGGGGATAATAGCAATCAGCCCCAGCATTTT. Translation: CASSDVVTGDNSNQPQHF.

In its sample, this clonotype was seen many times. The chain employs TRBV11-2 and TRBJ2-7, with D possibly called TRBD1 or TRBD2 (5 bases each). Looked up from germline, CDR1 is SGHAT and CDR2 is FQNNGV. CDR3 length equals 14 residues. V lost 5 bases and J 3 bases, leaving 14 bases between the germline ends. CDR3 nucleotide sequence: TGTGCCAGCAGCATGGGGGACCGAGACTACGAGCAGTACTTC. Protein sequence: CASSMGDRDYEQYF.

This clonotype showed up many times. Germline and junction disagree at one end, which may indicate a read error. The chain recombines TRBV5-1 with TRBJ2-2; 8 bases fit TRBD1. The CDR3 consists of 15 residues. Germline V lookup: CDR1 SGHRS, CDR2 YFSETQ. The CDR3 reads CASSLGQGGTGELFF. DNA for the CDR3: TGTGCCAGCAGCTTAGGACAGGGCGGGACCGGGGAGCTGTTTTTT.

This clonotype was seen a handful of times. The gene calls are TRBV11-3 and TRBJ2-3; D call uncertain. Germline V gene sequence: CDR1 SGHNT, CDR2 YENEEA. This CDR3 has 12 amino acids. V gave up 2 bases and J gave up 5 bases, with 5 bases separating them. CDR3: CASSLREDTQYF. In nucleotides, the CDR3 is TGTGCCAGCAGCTTAAGGGAAGATACGCAGTATTTT.

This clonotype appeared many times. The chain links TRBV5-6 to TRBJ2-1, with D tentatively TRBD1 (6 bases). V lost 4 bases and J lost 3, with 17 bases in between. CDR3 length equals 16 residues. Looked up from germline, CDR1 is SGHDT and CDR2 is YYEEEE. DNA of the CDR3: TGTGCCAGCAGCCCTATAGGACAGCTCCTCTACAATGAGCAGTTCTTC. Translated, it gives CASSPIGQLLYNEQFF.

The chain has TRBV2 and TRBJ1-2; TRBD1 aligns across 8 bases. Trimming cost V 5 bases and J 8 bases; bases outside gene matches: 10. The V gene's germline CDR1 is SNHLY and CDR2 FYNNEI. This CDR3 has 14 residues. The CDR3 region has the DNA TGTGCCAGCAGTCTTACTGGGACAGGCCTGGGCTACACCTTC. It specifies CASSLTGTGLGYTF.

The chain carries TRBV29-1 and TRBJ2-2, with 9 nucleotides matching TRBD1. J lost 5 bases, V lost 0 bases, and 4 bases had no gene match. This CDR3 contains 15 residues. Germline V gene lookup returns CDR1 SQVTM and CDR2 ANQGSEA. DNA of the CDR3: TGCAGCGTTGAAGATGGTGGGACAGGGACCGGGGAGCTGTTTTTT. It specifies CSVEDGGTGTGELFF.

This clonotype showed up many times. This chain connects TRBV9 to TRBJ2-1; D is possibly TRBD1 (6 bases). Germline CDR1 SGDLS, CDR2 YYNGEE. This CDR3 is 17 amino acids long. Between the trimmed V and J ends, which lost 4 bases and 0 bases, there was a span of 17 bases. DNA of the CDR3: TGTGCCAGCAGCTCCCCCCAGGGGCGGAACTCCTACAATGAGCAGTTCTTC. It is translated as CASSSPQGRNSYNEQFF.

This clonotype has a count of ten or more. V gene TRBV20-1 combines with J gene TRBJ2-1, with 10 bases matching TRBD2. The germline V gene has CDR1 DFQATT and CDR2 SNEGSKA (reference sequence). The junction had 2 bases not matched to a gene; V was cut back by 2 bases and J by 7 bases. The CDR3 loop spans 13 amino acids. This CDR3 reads CSARLAGDNEQFF. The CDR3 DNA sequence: TGCAGTGCTAGACTAGCGGGGGATAATGAGCAGTTCTTC.